Listed below are T cell receptor beta chains from one sample, sequenced in a study of shared T cell receptors in the human thymus. Measured with immunoSEQ multiplex PCR; TCRdb has only the in-frame clones, and not every one. The sample carries roughly 660,000 clones, 85% to 90% recorded once. The same specimen was also included in a second study, on human thymus T cells.

Material for sequencing was thymocytes. Receptor source: a boy under three years old with a congenital heart defect. Each CDR3 is given with its conserved first and last residue. D genes are given only for firm matches. Size is stated for part of the rows, as once, few or many counts, or as a class when the clone is expanded.

clone size	V gene	J gene	D gene	CDR3 DNA	CDR3 protein
NA	TRBV11-3	TRBJ2-5	TRBD1	TGTGCCAGCAGCTACCGGAGTACAGGGGACGCGGAGACCCAGTACTTC	CASSYRSTGDAETQYF
NA	TRBV18	TRBJ1-5	NA	TGTGCCAGCTCACCACTATCTCAGCAGAGGGAACAGCCCCAGCATTTT	CASSPLSQQREQPQHF
NA	TRBV28	TRBJ2-4	TRBD2	TGTGCCAGCAGTTTAATTTTACGGCGGGAGGGCCCCAAAAACATTCAGTACTTC	CASSLILRREGPKNIQYF
NA	TRBV9	TRBJ2-1	TRBD2	TGTGCCAGCAGCGTAGAGTTTAGGACTAGCGGGCACAATGAGCAGTTCTTC	CASSVEFRTSGHNEQFF
NA	TRBV23-1	TRBJ1-1	NA	TGCGCCAGCAGTCAATTATTGGGGAGGGGCACTGAAGCTTTCTTT	CASSQLLGRGTEAFF
NA	TRBV7-2	TRBJ1-2	NA	TGTGCCAGCAGCTCCCAGACGGGGAACTATGGCTACACCTTC	CASSSQTGNYGYTF
NA	TRBV29-1	TRBJ2-7	NA	TGCAGCGTTCGGGTCCTAGGGGCTAGCTCCTACGAGCAGTACTTC	CSVRVLGASSYEQYF
NA	TRBV6-6	TRBJ2-7	TRBD2	TGTGCCAGCGGCTTAGCGGGAGCCTCCTACGAGCAGTACTTC	CASGLAGASYEQYF
NA	TRBV9	TRBJ2-5	TRBD2	TGTGCCAGCAGCCCTCCCGGACTAGCGGGAATAGAGACCCAGTACTTC	CASSPPGLAGIETQYF
NA	TRBV5-6	TRBJ2-5	TRBD2	TGTGCCAGCAGTGGGGCGGGGGGCATCGAGGAGACCCAGTACTTC	CASSGAGGIEETQYF
NA	TRBV4-2	TRBJ2-5	NA	TGTGCCAGCAGCCGGCTCACTGGCAGGGGTCAAGAGACCCAGTACTTC	CASSRLTGRGQETQYF
NA	TRBV4-1	TRBJ2-1	TRBD2	TGCGCCAGCAGCCAACCGGGACTAGCGGGAGGGAATGAGCAGTTCTTC	CASSQPGLAGGNEQFF
once	TRBV7-2	TRBJ2-5	TRBD1	TGTGCCAGCAGGCCTGACAGGGCCCACGAGACCCAGTACTTC	CASRPDRAHETQYF
NA	TRBV27	TRBJ1-5	NA	TGTGCCAGCAGTTTCCGGAGACCTAAAGAGGGCAATCAGCCCCAGCATTTT	CASSFRRPKEGNQPQHF
once	TRBV12-5	TRBJ1-5	NA	TGTGCTAGTGGTGTACCAGGGAATAGCAATCAGCCCCAGCATTTT	CASGVPGNSNQPQHF
few	TRBV21-1	TRBJ2-7	NA	TGTGCCAGCAGCACCGGTAAAGTAGCCAGACAGATCTACGAGCAGTACTTC	CASSTGKVARQIYEQYF
NA	TRBV9	TRBJ2-4	NA	TGTGCCAGCAGCGTGGGGCCGGTAGCCAAAAACATTCAGTACTTC	CASSVGPVAKNIQYF
NA	TRBV5-4	TRBJ2-3	TRBD1	TGTGCCAGCAGCTCTCCGGGACAGTTTCTCACAGATACGCAGTATTTT	CASSSPGQFLTDTQYF
NA	TRBV4-3	TRBJ2-1	NA	TGCGCCAGCAGCTCCGCTGGAGCGGCCAACAATGAGCAGTTCTTC	CASSSAGAANNEQFF
NA	TRBV7-9	TRBJ1-1	TRBD1	TGTGCCAGCAGCCAAAAGCCCACTCTCGACAGGGGGAGCACTGAAGCTTTCTTT	CASSQKPTLDRGSTEAFF
NA	TRBV10-3	TRBJ2-3	NA	TGTGCCATCAGTGATGGGAGCCGGGGAGGAGTTGCAGATACGCAGTATTTT	CAISDGSRGGVADTQYF
NA	TRBV7-8	TRBJ2-7	NA	TGTGCCAGCAGCTTAAGGCGGGACAGCTCCTACGAGCAGTACTTC	CASSLRRDSSYEQYF
once	TRBV29-1	TRBJ2-7	TRBD2	TGCAGCGTTGTACCTAGCGGGGGGTACGAGCAGTACTTC	CSVVPSGGYEQYF
NA	TRBV13	TRBJ2-6	NA	TGTGCCAGCAGCTTATTTGGCGGGCTCTCTGGGGCCAACGTCCTGACTTTC	CASSLFGGLSGANVLTF
NA	TRBV5-1	TRBJ2-1	TRBD2	TGCGCCAGCAGCTTGGCCCAGCGGGAGGGCCACAATGAGCAGTTCTTC	CASSLAQREGHNEQFF
NA	TRBV19	TRBJ2-7	NA	TGTGCCAGTAGTCTAGGGACAAGGCCCTCCTACGAGCAGTACTTC	CASSLGTRPSYEQYF
NA	TRBV30	TRBJ2-5	NA	TGTGCCTGGAGTACGGAACTGGGAAGCGGACACCAAGAGACCCAGTACTTC	CAWSTELGSGHQETQYF
NA	TRBV11-2	TRBJ2-7	NA	TGTGCCAGCAGCTTAGGACTAAAAAGCTCCTACGAGCAGTACTTC	CASSLGLKSSYEQYF
NA	TRBV14	TRBJ2-1	NA	TGTGCCAGCAGCCATGACGGACTATGGGATGAGCAGTTCTTC	CASSHDGLWDEQFF
NA	TRBV23-1	TRBJ2-4	NA	TGCGCCAGCAGTCAATCCTCAGGGATCCGGGCCAAAAACATTCAGTACTTC	CASSQSSGIRAKNIQYF
NA	TRBV4-1	TRBJ2-5	TRBD2	TGCGCCAGCAGCCAGGGGGGGAGACAGCAAGAGACCCAGTACTTC	CASSQGGRQQETQYF